This TCR beta chain was observed in a study of response to subunit inactivated influenza vaccine. The length of the CDR3 is 13 residues. The ends were cut back, 0 bases at V and 4 bases at J, with 3 bases in the middle. Germline V gene lookup returns CDR1 SNHLY and CDR2 FYNNEI. TCRdb re-analysed the RT-PCR reads in MiXCR, keeping a single row per CDR3 protein. The repertoire holds some 520,000 distinct CDR3 sequences, with approximately 15% as singletons. The TCR sequence derives from a man between 50 and 69 years old who received an inactivated influenza vaccine. Sequencing used CD4+ T cells sorted from PBMCs, obtained 23 to 25 months after vaccination. This chain connects TRBV2 to TRBJ1-4, with no clear D. The CDR3 nucleotides are TGTGCCAGCAGTGAAGCCAGTAATGAAAAACTGTTTTTT. This translates into CASSEASNEKLFF.